The clone carrying this TCR beta chain was seen a few times. Trimming cost V 4 bases and J 7 bases, with 14 bases left between them. The germline V gene encodes CDR1 SGHRS and CDR2 YFSETQ. The CDR3 contains 13 residues. It was with a sample-barcoded 5' primer and a J-beta primer mix that a second PCR of roughly 7 to 12 cycles was run. Sequencing recovered at least 3 million CDR3-containing paired-end reads from each sample. TCRdb re-called the 5' RACE reads with MiXCR, one entry per CDR3 protein. The repertoire holds roughly 550,000 distinct CDR3 sequences, with around 24% as singletons. The data stem from a study of blood T cells in healthy people across ages. These data were also reused for a study on T cells of mothers and their children.

The sequencing sample was made of blood. The TCR comes from a boy aged 5-17 years in good health. The genes are TRBV5-1 and TRBJ2-5, with D hard to call. CDR3 DNA sequence: TGCGCCAGCAGCGAACCCGCCCACGGGACCCAGTACTTC. It yields the protein CASSEPAHGTQYF.